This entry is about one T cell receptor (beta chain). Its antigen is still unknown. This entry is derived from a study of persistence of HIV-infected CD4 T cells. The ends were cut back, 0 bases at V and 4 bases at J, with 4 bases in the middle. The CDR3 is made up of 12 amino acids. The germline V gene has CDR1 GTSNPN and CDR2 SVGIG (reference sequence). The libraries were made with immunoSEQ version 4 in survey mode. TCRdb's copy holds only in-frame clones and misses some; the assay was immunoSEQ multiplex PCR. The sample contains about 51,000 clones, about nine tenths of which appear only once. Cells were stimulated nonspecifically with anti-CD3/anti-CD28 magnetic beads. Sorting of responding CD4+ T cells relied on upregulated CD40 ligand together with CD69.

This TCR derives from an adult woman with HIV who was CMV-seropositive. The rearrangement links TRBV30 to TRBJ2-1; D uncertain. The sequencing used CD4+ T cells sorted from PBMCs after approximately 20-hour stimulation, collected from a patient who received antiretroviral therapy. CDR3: CAWSVTYNEQFF. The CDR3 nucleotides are TGTGCCTGGAGTGTGACTTACAATGAGCAGTTCTTC.